This T cell receptor beta chain was recorded in a study of cytomegalovirus exposure and HLA in healthy donors. Study outcomes and limitations: Generally TCR sequences proved uncommon, though certain public TCRs appeared in numerous donors.

Donors sampled were nominally healthy, though unrecorded immune exposures were likely. 13 Jbeta primers and 60 Vbeta primers were used for the PCR. This table comes from immunoSEQ multiplex PCR, and its TCRdb copy is limited to in-frame clones, with some not included. Of about 120,000 clones detected, 60% to 80% appear once; the ten largest clones hold over 6.5%. On this clone: What it recognizes is unknown.

V gave up 0 bases and J gave up 8 bases; unmatched junction bases: 7. Germline assignment: CDR1 SGDLS and CDR2 YYNGEE. This CDR3 has 15 residues. The sequencing sample was made of PBMCs. The chain couples TRBV9 to TRBJ2-1; 8 bases map to TRBD1. The sequence was obtained from a man between 18 and 29 years old in good health and CMV-seropositive. CDR3 DNA: TGTGCCAGCAGCGTAGGCGACAGGGGTGAGGATGAGCAGTTCTTC. This codes for CASSVGDRGEDEQFF.